Listed here are 15 T cell receptor beta chains from one sample, sequenced in a study of PD-1 blockade in classical Hodgkin lymphoma. After autologous stem cell transplantation all patients relapsed, and prior brentuximab vedotin exposure differed between cohorts. TCRdb keeps only in-frame clones here, not all; method: immunoSEQ multiplex PCR. The sample includes about 26,000 clones, roughly four fifths of them seen just once. The source was peripheral blood mononuclear cells (PBMCs), collected before the second cycle of nivolumab. The receptors originated from a human donor with classical Hodgkin lymphoma.

V is TRBV7-8 and J is TRBJ2-7, with a weak D call TRBD1 (5 bases). The CDR3 runs to 13 residues. Trimming took off 3 bases at V and 3 bases at J, with 9 bases between the two ends. Germline CDR1 and CDR2: SGHVS and FQNEAQ. The CDR3 sequence is CASSLGPDYEQYF. The DNA of the CDR3 is TGTGCCAGCAGCTTGGGGCCCGACTACGAGCAGTACTTC.

This chain uses TRBV7-2 with TRBJ2-1; D is unclear. This CDR3 contains 13 residues. Germline V gives CDR1 SGHTA, CDR2 FQGNSA. With 5 bases removed from V and 6 bases from J, the gap between germline ends came to 11 bases. The CDR3 loop reads CASSLPSTNEQFF. The CDR3 DNA reads as TGTGCCAGCAGCCTACCCTCGACCAATGAGCAGTTCTTC. The whole variable domain, filled in from reference TRBV7-2 and TRBJ2-1, reads GAGVSQSPSNKVTEKGKDVELRCDPISGHTALYWYRQSLGQGLEFLIYFQGNSAPDKSGLPSDRFSAERTGGSVSTLTIQRTQQEDSAVYLCASSLPSTNEQFFGPGTRLTVL.

The V call is TRBV6-1, the J call TRBJ1-5; weak D call: TRBD1 (6 bases). This CDR3 region has 15 residues. V lost 6 bases to trimming and J lost 3 bases, with 15 bases between them. The germline CDR1 and CDR2 sequences are MNHNS and SASEGT. The CDR3 protein is CASSKQGRNNQPQHF. CDR3 sequence (DNA): TGTGCCAGCAGCAAACAGGGAAGGAACAATCAGCCCCAGCATTTT.

This rearrangement joins TRBV5-6 to TRBJ1-2, with D perhaps TRBD1 (6 bases). Trimming removed 0 bases from V and 5 bases from J, with 8 bases in between. The CDR3 runs to 13 residues. CDR1 is SGHDT and CDR2 is YYEEEE in the germline V gene. For the CDR3, the DNA is TGTGCCAGCAGCTTGGACAGGGTGTATGGCTACACCTTC. Its translation is CASSLDRVYGYTF.

Points on this clone: At one end, the junction sequence differs from germline, possibly due to a read error. The gene calls are TRBV5-8 and TRBJ2-7, with 8 nucleotides matching TRBD2. The CDR3 runs to 15 residues. Germline assignment: CDR1 SGHTS and CDR2 YDEGEE. As DNA, the CDR3 is TGCGCCAGCAGCCAAGATGGCGGGGGGTTTTGGGAGCAGTACTTC. Translation gives CASSQDGGGFWEQYF. The full variable domain, rest sourced from reference TRBV5-8 and TRBJ2-7, is EAGVTQSPTHLIKTRGQQATLRCSPISGHTSVYWYQQALGLGLQFLLWYDEGEERNRGNFPPRFSGRQFPNYSSELNVNALELEDSALYLCASSQDGGGFWEQYFGPGTRLTVT.

This chain links TRBV5-6 with TRBJ2-7; D gene uncertain. Germline CDR1 SGHDT, CDR2 YYEEEE. The CDR3 is 14 residues long. Trimming took off 5 bases at V and 3 bases at J, with 15 bases between the two ends. CDR3 amino acids: CASSGIDSHYEQYF. CDR3 coding DNA: TGTGCCAGCAGTGGGATAGACTCCCACTACGAGCAGTACTTC.

The CDR3 DNA follows: TGCGCCAGCAGCCGTGAGGGTGGAAACACCATATATTTT. Amino acid sequence: CASSREGGNTIYF. The chain carries TRBV5-1 and TRBJ1-3; no clear D. The V gene lost 4 bases and the J gene lost 3 bases, with 8 bases spanning the gap. The CDR3 consists of 13 residues. Germline lookup yields CDR1 SGHRS and CDR2 YFSETQ.

This chain connects TRBV19 to TRBJ2-6, with D perhaps matching TRBD1 or TRBD2 (5 bases each). Trimming cost V 8 bases and J 0 bases, with 8 bases left between them. The CDR3 covers 14 residues. CDR1 and CDR2 (germline): LNHDA, SQIVND (reference sequence). The CDR3 DNA reads TGTGCCAGTTGGGACGGCTCTGGGGCCAACGTCCTGACTTTC. Protein sequence: CASWDGSGANVLTF. The full variable domain, rest sourced from reference TRBV19 and TRBJ2-6, is DGGITQSPKYLFRKEGQNVTLSCEQNLNHDAMYWYRQDPGQGLRLIYYSQIVNDFQKGDIAEGYSVSREKKESFPLTVTSAQKNPTAFYLCASWDGSGANVLTFGAGSRLTVL.

The genes are TRBV4-3 and TRBJ1-6; D gene unclear. Germline V lookup: CDR1 LGHNA, CDR2 YSLEER. This CDR3 is built from 14 residues. The V end was cut by 4 bases, the J end by 10 bases, with 14 bases between. DNA of the CDR3: TGCGCCAGCAGCCCCTCGGTAAGAGGATCACCCCTCCACTTT. This encodes CASSPSVRGSPLHF.

The rearrangement joins TRBV2 to TRBJ2-1; maybe TRBD2 (5 bases). CDR1 and CDR2 from the germline V gene are SNHLY and FYNNEI. The V and J ends lost 3 bases and 6 bases respectively, with 12 bases between them. The CDR3 contains 14 residues. DNA for the CDR3: TGTGCCAGCAGTGATGGAGGAAGGGTCAATGAGCAGTTCTTC. This encodes CASSDGGRVNEQFF.

The rearrangement uses TRBV7-9 and TRBJ2-1; 10 bases map to TRBD2. The CDR3 has 15 amino acids. The ends lost 6 bases at V and 0 bases at J; junction bases unmatched: 2. Germline values: CDR1 SEHNR, CDR2 FQNEAQ (reference sequence). For the CDR3, the DNA is TGTGCCAGCAGTACTAGCGGGGCCTCCTACAATGAGCAGTTCTTC. Protein product: CASSTSGASYNEQFF.

The rearrangement joins TRBV29-1 to TRBJ1-2, with TRBD1 as a possible D gene (5 bases). Trimming shortened V by 3 bases and J by 3 bases, and 11 bases separated the two germline ends. This CDR3 contains 13 residues. Germline V gives CDR1 SQVTM, CDR2 ANQGSEA. The CDR3 loop is CSVENVTDYGYTF. In DNA, the CDR3 is TGCAGCGTTGAGAACGTGACAGACTATGGCTACACCTTC. The full variable domain, with the rest looked up from reference TRBV29-1 and TRBJ1-2, is SAVISQKPSRDICQRGTSLTIQCQVDSQVTMMFWYRQQPGQSLTLIATANQGSEATYESGFVIDKFPISRPNLTFSTLTVSNMSPEDSSIYLCSVENVTDYGYTFGSGTRLTVV.

The rearrangement links TRBV9 to TRBJ2-1; D is perhaps TRBD1 or TRBD2 (5 bases each). The CDR3 runs to 15 residues. With 1 base removed from V and 8 bases from J, the gap between germline ends came to 16 bases. Germline-derived CDR1 and CDR2 are SGDLS and YYNGEE. The CDR3 nucleotides are TGTGCCAGCAGCGTAACTCTCCGGGACGTCGATGAGCAGTTCTTC. Translation: CASSVTLRDVDEQFF.

This rearrangement joins TRBV4-3 to TRBJ1-6, with 10 nucleotides matching TRBD1. The V gene's germline CDR1 is LGHNA and CDR2 YSLEER. V shed 4 bases, J shed 12 bases, and the junction held 6 bases outside the gene matches. CDR3 length: 14 residues. In DNA, the CDR3 is TGCGCCAGCAGCCCCGACAGGGGGCCTTTACCCCTCCACTTT. It is translated as CASSPDRGPLPLHF.

This chain joins TRBV28 and TRBJ1-2; D not resolved. Germline assignment: CDR1 MDHEN and CDR2 SYDVKM. The CDR3 covers 16 residues. The V end was cut by 4 bases, the J end by 1 base, with 16 bases between. CDR3 sequence: CASSSLRTPYNYGYTF. The CDR3 DNA follows: TGTGCCAGCAGTTCGCTCAGGACCCCTTATAACTATGGCTACACCTTC.